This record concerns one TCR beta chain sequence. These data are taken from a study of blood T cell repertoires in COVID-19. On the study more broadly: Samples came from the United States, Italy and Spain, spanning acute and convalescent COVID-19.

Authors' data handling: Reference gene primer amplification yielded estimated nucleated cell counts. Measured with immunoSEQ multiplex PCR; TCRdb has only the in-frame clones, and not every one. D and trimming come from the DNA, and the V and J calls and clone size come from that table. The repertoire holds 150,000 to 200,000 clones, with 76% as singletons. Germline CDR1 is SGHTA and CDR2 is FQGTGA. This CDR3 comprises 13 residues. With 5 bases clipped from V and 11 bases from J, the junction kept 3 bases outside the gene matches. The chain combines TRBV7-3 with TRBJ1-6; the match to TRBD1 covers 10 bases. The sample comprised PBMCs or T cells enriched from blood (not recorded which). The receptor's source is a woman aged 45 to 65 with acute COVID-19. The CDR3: CASSPDRGTPLHF. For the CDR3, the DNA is TGTGCCAGCAGCCCGGACAGGGGGACACCCCTCCACTTT.